Listed below are T cell receptor beta chains from one sample, sequenced in a study of cytomegalovirus exposure and HLA in healthy donors. TCRdb keeps only in-frame clones here, not all; method: immunoSEQ multiplex PCR. The sample includes about 130,000 clones, 70% to 85% of them seen just once. Sequenced material: PBMCs. Every receptor here comes from a man aged 45-65 years in good health and CMV-seronegative. Both conserved end residues are part of each CDR3. Each record gives: J gene, D gene, V gene, clone size, CDR3 DNA, CDR3 protein. A D gene is named only where the DNA matches it firmly. Clone size is shown for a subset of rows, as once, few, many or a class of expanded clone.

j_gene: TRBJ2-5
d_gene: TRBD1
v_gene: TRBV5-4
abundance: .
CDR3nt: TGTGCCAGCAGCATCGGACAGGGTGGCCAAGAGACCCAGTACTTC
CDR3aa: CASSIGQGGQETQYF

j_gene: TRBJ1-4
d_gene: .
v_gene: TRBV5-1
abundance: .
CDR3nt: TGCGCCAGCGGGGACACTCTAGGTGAAAAACTGTTTTTT
CDR3aa: CASGDTLGEKLFF

j_gene: TRBJ1-6
d_gene: .
v_gene: TRBV6-5
abundance: .
CDR3nt: TGTGCCAGCAGTCGCCGGGACTCTTATAATTCACCCCTCCACTTT
CDR3aa: CASSRRDSYNSPLHF

j_gene: TRBJ2-7
d_gene: TRBD1
v_gene: TRBV27
abundance: .
CDR3nt: TGTGCCAGCAGTGCCGGGACAGGGGGCCTGGTCGACGAGCAGTACTTC
CDR3aa: CASSAGTGGLVDEQYF

j_gene: TRBJ2-3
d_gene: TRBD1
v_gene: TRBV7-2
abundance: .
CDR3nt: TGTGCCAGCAGCTCGACAGGGCGTAATGCAGATACGCAGTATTTT
CDR3aa: CASSSTGRNADTQYF

j_gene: TRBJ2-1
d_gene: .
v_gene: TRBV5-6
abundance: once
CDR3nt: TGTGCCAGCAGCCTAGATCTAGGAGGGGCTTACAATGAGCAGTTCTTC
CDR3aa: CASSLDLGGAYNEQFF

j_gene: TRBJ1-6
d_gene: .
v_gene: TRBV6-1
abundance: .
CDR3nt: TGTGCCAGCAGTGAAGCCCAGACAGGTTGGGGTTCACCCCTCCACTTT
CDR3aa: CASSEAQTGWGSPLHF

j_gene: TRBJ1-2
d_gene: .
v_gene: TRBV29-1
abundance: .
CDR3nt: TGCAGCGGAGCGGGGGTAAACTATGGCTACACCTTC
CDR3aa: CSGAGVNYGYTF

j_gene: TRBJ1-1
d_gene: .
v_gene: TRBV5-4
abundance: few
CDR3nt: TGTGCCAGCAGCTTGGGAGGGTTGAACACTGAAGCTTTCTTT
CDR3aa: CASSLGGLNTEAFF

j_gene: TRBJ2-7
d_gene: .
v_gene: TRBV5-5
abundance: .
CDR3nt: TGTGCCAGCAGCTTGTACGCAGGCTACGAGCAGTACTTC
CDR3aa: CASSLYAGYEQYF

j_gene: TRBJ1-3
d_gene: .
v_gene: TRBV7-6
abundance: .
CDR3nt: TGTGCCAGCAGCCTGGGCGGCGGGGCAGGGTCCGGAAACACCATATATTTT
CDR3aa: CASSLGGGAGSGNTIYF

j_gene: TRBJ1-2
d_gene: .
v_gene: TRBV5-4
abundance: .
CDR3nt: TGTGCCAGCAGCTCTATAGCTAACTATGGCTACACCTTC
CDR3aa: CASSSIANYGYTF

j_gene: TRBJ2-7
d_gene: TRBD2
v_gene: TRBV7-9
abundance: .
CDR3nt: TGTGCCAGCACCACATTCTCCGGGGGGGCAGGGTCCTCCTACGAGCAGTACTTC
CDR3aa: CASTTFSGGAGSSYEQYF

j_gene: TRBJ2-5
d_gene: TRBD2
v_gene: TRBV7-6
abundance: .
CDR3nt: TGTGCGAGCAGTAGACTAGCGGGGGGAGAGACCCAGTACTTC
CDR3aa: CASSRLAGGETQYF

j_gene: TRBJ2-5
d_gene: .
v_gene: TRBV5-1
abundance: .
CDR3nt: TGCGCCAGCAGCTCTAACCAAGAGACCCAGTACTTC
CDR3aa: CASSSNQETQYF

j_gene: TRBJ1-3
d_gene: TRBD1
v_gene: TRBV5-1
abundance: .
CDR3nt: TGCGCCAGCAGCTCTTCGGACAGGGGCCTCTCTGGAAACACCATATATTTT
CDR3aa: CASSSSDRGLSGNTIYF

j_gene: TRBJ2-3
d_gene: .
v_gene: TRBV5-1
abundance: .
CDR3nt: TGCGCCAGCAGCTCCTACAGGGAAGATACGCAGTATTTT
CDR3aa: CASSSYREDTQYF

j_gene: TRBJ1-2
d_gene: .
v_gene: TRBV4-1
abundance: .
CDR3nt: TGCGCCAGCAGCCAAGAGGGGGGCTATGGCTACACCTTC
CDR3aa: CASSQEGGYGYTF